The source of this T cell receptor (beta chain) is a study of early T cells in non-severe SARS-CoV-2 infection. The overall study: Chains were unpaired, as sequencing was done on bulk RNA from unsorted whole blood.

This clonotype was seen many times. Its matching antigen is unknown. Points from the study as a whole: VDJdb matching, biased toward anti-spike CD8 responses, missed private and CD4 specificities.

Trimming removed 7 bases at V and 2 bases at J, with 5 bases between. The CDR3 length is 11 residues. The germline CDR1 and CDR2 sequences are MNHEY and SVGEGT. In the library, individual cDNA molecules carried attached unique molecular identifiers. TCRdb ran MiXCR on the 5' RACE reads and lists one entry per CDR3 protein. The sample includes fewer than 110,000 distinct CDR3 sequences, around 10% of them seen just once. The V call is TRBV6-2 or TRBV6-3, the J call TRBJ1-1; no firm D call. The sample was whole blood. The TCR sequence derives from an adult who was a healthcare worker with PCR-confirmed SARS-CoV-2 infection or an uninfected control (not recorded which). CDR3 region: CASKDNTEAFF. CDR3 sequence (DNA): TGTGCCAGCAAAGACAACACTGAAGCTTTCTTT.